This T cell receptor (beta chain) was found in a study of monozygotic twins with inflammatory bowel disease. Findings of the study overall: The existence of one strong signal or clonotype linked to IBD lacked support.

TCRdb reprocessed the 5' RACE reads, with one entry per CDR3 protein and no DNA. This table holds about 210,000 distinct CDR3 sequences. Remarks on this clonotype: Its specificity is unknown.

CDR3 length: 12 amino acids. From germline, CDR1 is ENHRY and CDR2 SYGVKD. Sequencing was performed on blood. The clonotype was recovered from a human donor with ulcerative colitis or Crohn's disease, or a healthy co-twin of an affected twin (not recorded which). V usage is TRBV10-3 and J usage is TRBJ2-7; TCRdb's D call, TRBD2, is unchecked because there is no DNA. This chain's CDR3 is CAISEGGFEQYF.